Described below is a single T cell receptor beta chain sequence and its context. Original processing notes: Amplification with reference gene primers provided the estimates of nucleated cell counts. The data were produced by immunoSEQ multiplex PCR, yet TCRdb's version contains in-frame clones alone and is incomplete. That table supplies the V and J calls and clone size; D and trimming were determined from the DNA. The sample has approximately 65,000 clones; approximately 80% are singletons. This sample was included in a study of blood T cell repertoires in COVID-19. Study-wide background: Samples came from the United States, Italy and Spain, spanning acute and convalescent COVID-19. The analysed material was cDNA or gDNA that came from T cells, B-cell-depleted T cells, or PBMCs.

V lost 5 bases, J lost 2 bases, and 6 bases lay in between. This CDR3 comprises 11 residues. Per germline, CDR1 DFQATT and CDR2 SNEGSKA (reference sequence). Sequencing was carried out using peripheral blood. V is TRBV20-1 and J is TRBJ1-1; D is unclear. This TCR was sampled from a woman over 75 with active or convalescent COVID-19. DNA of the CDR3: TGCAGTGCTTCGACTAACACTGAAGCTTTCTTT. Amino acid sequence: CSASTNTEAFF.